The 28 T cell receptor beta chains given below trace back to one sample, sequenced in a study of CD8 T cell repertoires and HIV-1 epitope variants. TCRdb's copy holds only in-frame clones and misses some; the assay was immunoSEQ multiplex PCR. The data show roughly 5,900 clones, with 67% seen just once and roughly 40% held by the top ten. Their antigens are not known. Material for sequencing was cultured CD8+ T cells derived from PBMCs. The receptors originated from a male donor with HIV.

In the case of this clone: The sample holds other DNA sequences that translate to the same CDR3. The CDR3 nucleotides read TGTGCCAGCAGCTTTGGCGGGGGGGCGGATACGCAGTATTTT. This translates into CASSFGGGADTQYF. The chain recombines TRBV5-4 with TRBJ2-3; 9 bases are shared with TRBD2. The trim removed 2 bases at V and 6 bases at J, leaving 4 bases unmatched. There are 14 residues in the CDR3. Germline CDR1 and CDR2: SGHNT and YYREEE (reference sequence).

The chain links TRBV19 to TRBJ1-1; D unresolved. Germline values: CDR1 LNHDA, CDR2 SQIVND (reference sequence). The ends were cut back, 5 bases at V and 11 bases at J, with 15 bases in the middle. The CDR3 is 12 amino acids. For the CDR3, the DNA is TGTGCCAGTAGTCCCGGCGGTGGCGAGGCTTTCTTT. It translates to CASSPGGGEAFF. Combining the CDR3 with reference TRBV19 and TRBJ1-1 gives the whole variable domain DGGITQSPKYLFRKEGQNVTLSCEQNLNHDAMYWYRQDPGQGLRLIYYSQIVNDFQKGDIAEGYSVSREKKESFPLTVTSAQKNPTAFYLCASSPGGGEAFFGQGTRLTVV.

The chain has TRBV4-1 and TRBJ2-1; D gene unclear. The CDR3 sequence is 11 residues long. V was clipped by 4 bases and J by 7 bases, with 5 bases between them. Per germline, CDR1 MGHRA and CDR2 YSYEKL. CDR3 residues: CASSLGNEQFF. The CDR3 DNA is TGCGCCAGCAGCCTCGGGAATGAGCAGTTCTTC.

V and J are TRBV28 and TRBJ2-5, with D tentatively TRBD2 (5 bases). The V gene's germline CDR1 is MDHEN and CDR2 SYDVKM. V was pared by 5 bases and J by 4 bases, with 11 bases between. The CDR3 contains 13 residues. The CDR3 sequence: CASSPRLTETQYF. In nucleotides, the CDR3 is TGTGCCAGCAGTCCACGACTAACAGAGACCCAGTACTTC.

CDR3 amino acids: CASSAGNERSNEQFF. CDR3 coding DNA: TGTGCCAGCAGCGCCGGGAACGAACGGTCCAATGAGCAGTTCTTC. The chain is built from TRBV7-2 and TRBJ2-1, with D possibly being TRBD2 (5 bases). The CDR3 has 15 amino acids. In germline, CDR1 is SGHTA, CDR2 FQGNSA. Deletions cut 5 bases from V and 6 bases from J, with 17 bases between.

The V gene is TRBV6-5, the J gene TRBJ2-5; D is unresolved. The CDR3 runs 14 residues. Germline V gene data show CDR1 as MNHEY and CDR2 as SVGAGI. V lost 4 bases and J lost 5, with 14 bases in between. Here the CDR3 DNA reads TGTGCCAGCAGTTTTAGACCCGCCGGGGAGACCCAGTACTTC. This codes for CASSFRPAGETQYF.

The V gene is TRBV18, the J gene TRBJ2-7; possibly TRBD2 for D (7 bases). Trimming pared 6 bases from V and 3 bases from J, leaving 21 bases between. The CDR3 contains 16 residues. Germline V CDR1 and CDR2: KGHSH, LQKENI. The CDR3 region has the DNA TGTGCCAGCTCTCCAAGGGGGGGGACAAGACTCTACGAGCAGTACTTC. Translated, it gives CASSPRGGTRLYEQYF. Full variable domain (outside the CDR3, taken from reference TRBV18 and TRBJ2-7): NAGVMQNPRHLVRRRGQEARLRCSPMKGHSHVYWYRQLPEEGLKFMVYLQKENIIDESGMPKERFSAEFPKEGPSILRIQQVVRGDSAAYFCASSPRGGTRLYEQYFGPGTRLTVT.

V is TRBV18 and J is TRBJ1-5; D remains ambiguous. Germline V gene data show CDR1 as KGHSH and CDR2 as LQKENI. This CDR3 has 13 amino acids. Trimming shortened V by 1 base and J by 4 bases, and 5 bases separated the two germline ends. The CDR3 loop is CASSPQGNQPQHF. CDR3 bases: TGTGCCAGCTCACCACAGGGAAATCAGCCCCAGCATTTT.

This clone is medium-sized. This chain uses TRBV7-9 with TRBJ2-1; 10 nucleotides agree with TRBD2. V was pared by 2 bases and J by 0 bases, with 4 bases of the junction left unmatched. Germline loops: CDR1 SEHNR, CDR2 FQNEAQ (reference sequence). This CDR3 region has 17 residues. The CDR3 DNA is TGTGCCAGCAGCTTAATAGCGGGGGGTGGCTCCTACAATGAGCAGTTCTTC. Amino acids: CASSLIAGGGSYNEQFF.

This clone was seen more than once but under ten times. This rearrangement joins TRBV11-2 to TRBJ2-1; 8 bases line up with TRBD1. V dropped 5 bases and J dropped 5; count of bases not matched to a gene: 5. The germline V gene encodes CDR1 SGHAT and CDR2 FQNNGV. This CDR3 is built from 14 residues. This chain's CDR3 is CASSPEQGDNEQFF. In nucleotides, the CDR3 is TGTGCCAGCAGCCCAGAACAGGGGGACAATGAGCAGTTCTTC.

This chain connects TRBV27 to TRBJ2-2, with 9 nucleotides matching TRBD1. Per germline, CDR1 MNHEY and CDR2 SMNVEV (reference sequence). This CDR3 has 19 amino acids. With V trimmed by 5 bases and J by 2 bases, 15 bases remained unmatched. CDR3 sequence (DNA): TGTGCCAGCAGTCTCCGGACAGGGGCCACCCTAGGAAACACCGGGGAGCTGTTTTTT. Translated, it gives CASSLRTGATLGNTGELFF.

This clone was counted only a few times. The CDR3 nucleotides read TGTGCCAGCAGTGAATACGACAGGGACACTGAAGCTTTCTTT. It codes for CASSEYDRDTEAFF. V usage is TRBV2 and J usage is TRBJ1-1, with 7 bases fitting TRBD1. CDR3 length: 14 residues. Germline values: CDR1 SNHLY, CDR2 FYNNEI. V lost 2 bases, J lost 3 bases, and 3 bases stayed unmatched.

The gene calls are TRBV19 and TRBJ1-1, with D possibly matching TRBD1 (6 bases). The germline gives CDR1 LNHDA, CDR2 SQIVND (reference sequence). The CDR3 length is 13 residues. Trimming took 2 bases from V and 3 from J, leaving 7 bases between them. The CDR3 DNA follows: TGTGCCAGTAGTATATCAGGGGACACTGAAGCTTTCTTT. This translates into CASSISGDTEAFF.

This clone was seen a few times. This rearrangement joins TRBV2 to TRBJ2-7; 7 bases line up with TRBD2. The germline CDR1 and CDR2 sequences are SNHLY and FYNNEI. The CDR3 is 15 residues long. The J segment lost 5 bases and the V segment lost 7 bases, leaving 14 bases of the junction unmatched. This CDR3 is CASIGFESSGNEQYF. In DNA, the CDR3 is TGTGCCAGCATTGGATTCGAGTCTAGCGGTAACGAGCAGTACTTC.

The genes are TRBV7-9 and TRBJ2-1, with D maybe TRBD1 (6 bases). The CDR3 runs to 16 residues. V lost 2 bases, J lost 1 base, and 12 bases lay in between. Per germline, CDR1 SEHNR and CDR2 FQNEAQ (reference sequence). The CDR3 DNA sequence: TGTGCCAGCAGCTTATTCCAGGGGATTTCCTACAATGAGCAGTTCTTC. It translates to CASSLFQGISYNEQFF.

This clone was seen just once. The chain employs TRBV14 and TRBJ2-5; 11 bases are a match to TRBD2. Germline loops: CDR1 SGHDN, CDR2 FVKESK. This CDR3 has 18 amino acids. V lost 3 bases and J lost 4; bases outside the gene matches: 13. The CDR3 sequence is CASSQSGTSGPKGETQYF. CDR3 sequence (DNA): TGTGCCAGCAGCCAGTCCGGGACTAGCGGACCTAAAGGAGAGACCCAGTACTTC. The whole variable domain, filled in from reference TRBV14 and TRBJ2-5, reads EAGVTQFPSHSVIEKGQTVTLRCDPISGHDNLYWYRRVMGKEIKFLLHFVKESKQDESGMPNNRFLAERTGGTYSTLKVQPAELEDSGVYFCASSQSGTSGPKGETQYFGPGTRLLVL.

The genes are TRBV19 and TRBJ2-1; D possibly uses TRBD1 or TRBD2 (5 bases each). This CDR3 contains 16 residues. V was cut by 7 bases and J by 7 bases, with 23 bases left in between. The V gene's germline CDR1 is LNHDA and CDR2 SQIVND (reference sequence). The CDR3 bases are TGTGCCAGTACTCCTCAGGGTGACTACCTACGAAATGAGCAGTTCTTC. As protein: CASTPQGDYLRNEQFF.

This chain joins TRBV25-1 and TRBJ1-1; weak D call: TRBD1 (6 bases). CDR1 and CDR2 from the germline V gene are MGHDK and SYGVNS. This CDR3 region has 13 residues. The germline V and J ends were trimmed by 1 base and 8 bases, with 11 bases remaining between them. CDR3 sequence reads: CASSEFHDREAFF. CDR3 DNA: TGTGCCAGCAGTGAATTCCATGACAGGGAAGCTTTCTTT.

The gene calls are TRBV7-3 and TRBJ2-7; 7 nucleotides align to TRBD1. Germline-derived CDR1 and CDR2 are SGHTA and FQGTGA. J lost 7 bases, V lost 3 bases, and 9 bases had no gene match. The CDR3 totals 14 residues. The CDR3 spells CASSLGQYLREQYF. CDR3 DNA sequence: TGTGCCAGCAGCTTGGGACAGTACCTTCGTGAGCAGTACTTC.

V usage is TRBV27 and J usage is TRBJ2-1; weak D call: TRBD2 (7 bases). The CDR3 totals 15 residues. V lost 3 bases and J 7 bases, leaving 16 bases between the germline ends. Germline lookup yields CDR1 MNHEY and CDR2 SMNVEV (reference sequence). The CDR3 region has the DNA TGTGCCAGCAGTTTTCCGGGGGGCGGATTGAATGAGCAGTTCTTC. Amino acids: CASSFPGGGLNEQFF.

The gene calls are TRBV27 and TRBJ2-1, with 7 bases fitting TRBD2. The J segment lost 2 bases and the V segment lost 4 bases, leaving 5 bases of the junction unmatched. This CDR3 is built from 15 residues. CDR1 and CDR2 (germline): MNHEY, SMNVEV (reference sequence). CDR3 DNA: TGTGCCAGCAGTTCAGGCGGGAGTGCCTACAATGAGCAGTTCTTC. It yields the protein CASSSGGSAYNEQFF.

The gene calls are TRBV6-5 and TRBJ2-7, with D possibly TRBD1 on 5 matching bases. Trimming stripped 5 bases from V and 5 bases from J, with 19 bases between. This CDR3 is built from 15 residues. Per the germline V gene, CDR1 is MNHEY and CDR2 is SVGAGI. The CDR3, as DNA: TGTGCCAGCAGTATAGGGGCCCGCCCCTTACACGAGCAGTACTTC. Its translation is CASSIGARPLHEQYF.

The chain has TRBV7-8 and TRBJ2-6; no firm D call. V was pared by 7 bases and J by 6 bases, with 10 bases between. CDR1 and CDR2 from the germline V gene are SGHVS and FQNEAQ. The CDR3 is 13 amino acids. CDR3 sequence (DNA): TGTGCCAGCAAATCCCGCTTGGCCAACGTCCTGACTTTC. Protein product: CASKSRLANVLTF.

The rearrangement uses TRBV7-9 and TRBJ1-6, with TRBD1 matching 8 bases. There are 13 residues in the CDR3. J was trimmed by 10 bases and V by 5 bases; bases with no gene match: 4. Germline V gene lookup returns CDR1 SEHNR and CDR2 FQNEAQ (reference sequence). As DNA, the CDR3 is TGTGCCAGCAGCGCGACAGGGGAATCACCCCTCCACTTT. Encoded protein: CASSATGESPLHF.

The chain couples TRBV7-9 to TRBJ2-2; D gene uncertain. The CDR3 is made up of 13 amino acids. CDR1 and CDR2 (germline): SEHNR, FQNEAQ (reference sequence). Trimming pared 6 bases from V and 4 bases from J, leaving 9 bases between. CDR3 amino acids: CASSTPTTGELFF. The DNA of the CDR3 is TGTGCCAGCAGTACTCCGACCACCGGGGAGCTGTTTTTT.

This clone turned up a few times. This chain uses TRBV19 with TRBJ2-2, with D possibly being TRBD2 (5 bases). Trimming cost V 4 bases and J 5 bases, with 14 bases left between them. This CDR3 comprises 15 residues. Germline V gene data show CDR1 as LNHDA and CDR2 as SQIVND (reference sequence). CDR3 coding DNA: TGTGCCAGTAGTAGTTTTGAGGGTTCAACCGGGGAGCTGTTTTTT. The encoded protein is CASSSFEGSTGELFF. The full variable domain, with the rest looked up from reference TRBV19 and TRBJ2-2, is DGGITQSPKYLFRKEGQNVTLSCEQNLNHDAMYWYRQDPGQGLRLIYYSQIVNDFQKGDIAEGYSVSREKKESFPLTVTSAQKNPTAFYLCASSSFEGSTGELFFGEGSRLTVL.

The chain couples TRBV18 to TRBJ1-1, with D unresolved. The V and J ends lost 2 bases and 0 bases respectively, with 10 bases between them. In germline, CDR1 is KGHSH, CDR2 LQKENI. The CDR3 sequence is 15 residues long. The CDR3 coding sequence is TGTGCCAGCTCACCAGTCCAAGAAATGAACACTGAAGCTTTCTTT. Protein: CASSPVQEMNTEAFF.

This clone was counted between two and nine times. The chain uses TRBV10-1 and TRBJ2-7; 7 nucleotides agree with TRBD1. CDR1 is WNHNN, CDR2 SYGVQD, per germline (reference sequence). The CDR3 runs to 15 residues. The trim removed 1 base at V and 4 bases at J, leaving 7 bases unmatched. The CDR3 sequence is CASSEYSGGQYEQYF. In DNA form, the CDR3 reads TGCGCCAGCAGTGAGTATTCAGGGGGTCAGTACGAGCAGTACTTC.